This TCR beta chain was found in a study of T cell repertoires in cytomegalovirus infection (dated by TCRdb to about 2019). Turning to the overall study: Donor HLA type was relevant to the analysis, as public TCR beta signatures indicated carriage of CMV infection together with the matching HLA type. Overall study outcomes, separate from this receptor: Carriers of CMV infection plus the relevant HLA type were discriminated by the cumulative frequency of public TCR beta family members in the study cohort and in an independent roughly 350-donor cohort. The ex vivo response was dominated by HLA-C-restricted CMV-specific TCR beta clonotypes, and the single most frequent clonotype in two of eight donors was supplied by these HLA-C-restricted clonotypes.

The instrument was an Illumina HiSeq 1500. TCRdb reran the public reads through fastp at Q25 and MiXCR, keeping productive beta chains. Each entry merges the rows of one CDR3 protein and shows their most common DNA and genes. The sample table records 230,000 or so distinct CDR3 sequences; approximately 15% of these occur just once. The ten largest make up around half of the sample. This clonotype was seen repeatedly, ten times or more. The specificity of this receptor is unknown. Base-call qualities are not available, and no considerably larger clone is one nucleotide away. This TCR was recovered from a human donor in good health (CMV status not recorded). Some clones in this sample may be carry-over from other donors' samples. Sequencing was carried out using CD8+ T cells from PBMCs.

The DNA sequence is TGTGCCAGCAGTTTATCGGGGCTCTCTGGAAACACCATATATTTT. Its translation reads: CASSLSGLSGNTIYF. The chain is made from TRBV27 and TRBJ1-3; the D gene is possibly TRBD1, with 5 bases matching. CDR1 and CDR2 (MNHEY, SMNVEV) derive from the germline V gene (reference sequence). V is clipped by 0 bases and J by 0 bases, and the sequence between their germline boundaries is 6 bases long. The CDR3 numbers 15 residues from cysteine through phenylalanine. Only the CDR3 region is kept as DNA, spanning 45 bases read in frame from base 1.